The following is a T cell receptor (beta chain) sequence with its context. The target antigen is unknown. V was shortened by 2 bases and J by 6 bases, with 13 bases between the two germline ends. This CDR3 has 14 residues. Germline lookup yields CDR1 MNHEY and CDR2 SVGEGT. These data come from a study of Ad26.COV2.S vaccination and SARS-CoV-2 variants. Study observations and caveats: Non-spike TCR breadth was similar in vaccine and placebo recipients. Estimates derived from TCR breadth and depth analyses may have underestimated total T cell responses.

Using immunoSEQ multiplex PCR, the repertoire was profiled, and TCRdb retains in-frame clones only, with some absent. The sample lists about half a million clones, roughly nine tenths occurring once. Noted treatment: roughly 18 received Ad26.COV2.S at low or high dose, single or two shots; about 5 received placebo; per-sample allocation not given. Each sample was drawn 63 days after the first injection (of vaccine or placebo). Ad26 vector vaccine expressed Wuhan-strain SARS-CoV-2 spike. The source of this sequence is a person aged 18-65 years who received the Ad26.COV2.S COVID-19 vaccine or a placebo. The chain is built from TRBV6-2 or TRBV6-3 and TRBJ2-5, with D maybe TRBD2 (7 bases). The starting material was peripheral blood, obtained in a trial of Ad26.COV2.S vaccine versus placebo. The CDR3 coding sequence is TGTGCCAGCAGTTACGGGGGGGCCTCGAAGACCCAGTACTTC. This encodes CASSYGGASKTQYF.